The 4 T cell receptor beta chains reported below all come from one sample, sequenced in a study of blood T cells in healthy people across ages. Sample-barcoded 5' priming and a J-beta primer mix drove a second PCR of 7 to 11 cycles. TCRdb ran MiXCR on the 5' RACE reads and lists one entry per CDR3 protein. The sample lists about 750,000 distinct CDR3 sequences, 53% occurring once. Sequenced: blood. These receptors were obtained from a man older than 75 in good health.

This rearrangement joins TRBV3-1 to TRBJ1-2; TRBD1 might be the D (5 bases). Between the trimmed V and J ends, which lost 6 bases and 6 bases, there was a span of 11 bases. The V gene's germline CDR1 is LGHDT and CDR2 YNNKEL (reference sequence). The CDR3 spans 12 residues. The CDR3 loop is CASRGVGDGYTF. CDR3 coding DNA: TGTGCCAGCAGAGGCGTGGGGGATGGCTACACCTTC.

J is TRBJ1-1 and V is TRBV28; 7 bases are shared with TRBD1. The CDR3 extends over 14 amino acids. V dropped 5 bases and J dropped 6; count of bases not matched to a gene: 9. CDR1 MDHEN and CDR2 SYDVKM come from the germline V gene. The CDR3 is CASSKTGRKAEAFF. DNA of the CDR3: TGTGCCAGCAGTAAGACAGGGCGGAAGGCTGAAGCTTTCTTT.

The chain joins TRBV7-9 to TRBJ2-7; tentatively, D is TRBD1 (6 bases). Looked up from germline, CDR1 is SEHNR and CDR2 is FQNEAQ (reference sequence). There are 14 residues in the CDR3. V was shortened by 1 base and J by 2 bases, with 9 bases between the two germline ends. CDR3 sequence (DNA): TGTGCCAGCAGCTTAGGTGACAGGACCTACGAGCAGTACTTC. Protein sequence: CASSLGDRTYEQYF.

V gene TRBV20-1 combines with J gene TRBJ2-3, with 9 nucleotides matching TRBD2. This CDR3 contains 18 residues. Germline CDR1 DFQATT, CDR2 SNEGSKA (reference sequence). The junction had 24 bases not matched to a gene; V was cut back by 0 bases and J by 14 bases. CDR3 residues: CSAREPFRLAGEKRYAYF. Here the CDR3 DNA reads TGCAGTGCTAGAGAACCGTTCCGGTTAGCGGGAGAGAAGAGATACGCGTATTTT.